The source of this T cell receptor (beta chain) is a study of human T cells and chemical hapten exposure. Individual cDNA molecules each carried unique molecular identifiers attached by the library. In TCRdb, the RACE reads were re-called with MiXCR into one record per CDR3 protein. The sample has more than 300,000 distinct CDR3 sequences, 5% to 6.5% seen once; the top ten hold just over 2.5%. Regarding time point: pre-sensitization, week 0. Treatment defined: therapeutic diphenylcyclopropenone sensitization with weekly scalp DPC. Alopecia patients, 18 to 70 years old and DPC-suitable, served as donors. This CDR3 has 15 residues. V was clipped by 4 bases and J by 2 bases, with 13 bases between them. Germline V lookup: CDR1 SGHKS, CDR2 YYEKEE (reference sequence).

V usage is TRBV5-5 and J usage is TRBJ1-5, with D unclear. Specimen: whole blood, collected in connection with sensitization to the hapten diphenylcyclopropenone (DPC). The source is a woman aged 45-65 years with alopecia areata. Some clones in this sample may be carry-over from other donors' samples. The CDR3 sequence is CASSVLVGRNQPQHF. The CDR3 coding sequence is TGTGCCAGCAGCGTCCTCGTGGGTCGCAATCAGCCCCAGCATTTT.